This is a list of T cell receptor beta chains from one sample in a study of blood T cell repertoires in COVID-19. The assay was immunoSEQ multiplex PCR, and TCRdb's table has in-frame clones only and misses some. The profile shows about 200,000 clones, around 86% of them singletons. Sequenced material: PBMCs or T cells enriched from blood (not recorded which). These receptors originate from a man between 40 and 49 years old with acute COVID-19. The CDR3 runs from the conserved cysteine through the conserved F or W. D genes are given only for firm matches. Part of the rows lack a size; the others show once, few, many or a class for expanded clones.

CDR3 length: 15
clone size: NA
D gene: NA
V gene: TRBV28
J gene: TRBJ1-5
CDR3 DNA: TGTGCCAGCAGTTTCAGCGCCTATAGCAATCAGCCCCAGCATTTT
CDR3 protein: CASSFSAYSNQPQHF

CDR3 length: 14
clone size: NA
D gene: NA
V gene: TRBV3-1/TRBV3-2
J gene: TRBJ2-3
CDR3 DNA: TGTGCCAGCAGACCGGGTCTTCGCGCGGATACGCAGTATTTT
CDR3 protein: CASRPGLRADTQYF

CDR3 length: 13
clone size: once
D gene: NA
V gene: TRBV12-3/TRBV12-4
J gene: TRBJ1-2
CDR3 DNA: TGTGCCAGCAGTCCGTCGGGTTTTGGGGGCTACACCTTC
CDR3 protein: CASSPSGFGGYTF

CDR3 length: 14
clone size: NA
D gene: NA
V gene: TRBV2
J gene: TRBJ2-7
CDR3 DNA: TGTGCCAGCAGTGAAAACGACCGTGGACAAACGCAGTACTTC
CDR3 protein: CASSENDRGQTQYF

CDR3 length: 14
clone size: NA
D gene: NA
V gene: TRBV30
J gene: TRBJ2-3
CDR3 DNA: TGTGCCTGGAGAGTTTGGGAGGACACAGATACGCAGTATTTT
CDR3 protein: CAWRVWEDTDTQYF

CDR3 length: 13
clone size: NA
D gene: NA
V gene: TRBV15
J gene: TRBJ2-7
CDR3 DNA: TGTGCCACCAGCAGAGTGGACTCATACGAGCAGTACTTC
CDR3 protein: CATSRVDSYEQYF

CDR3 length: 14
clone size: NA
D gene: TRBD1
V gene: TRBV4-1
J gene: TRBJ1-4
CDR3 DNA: TGCGCCAGCAGCCAGGGACAGACTAATGAAAAACTGTTTTTT
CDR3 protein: CASSQGQTNEKLFF

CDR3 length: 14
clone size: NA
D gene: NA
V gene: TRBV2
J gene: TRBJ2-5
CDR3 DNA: TGTGCCAGCTGCGACAGAACCCCACAAGAGACCCAGTACTTC
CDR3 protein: CASCDRTPQETQYF

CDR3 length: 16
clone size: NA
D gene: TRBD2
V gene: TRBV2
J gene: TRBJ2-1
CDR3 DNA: TGTGCCAGCAGTGAGTCGGTAGCGGGAGGGGGGGGCGAGCAGTTCTTC
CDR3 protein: CASSESVAGGGGEQFF

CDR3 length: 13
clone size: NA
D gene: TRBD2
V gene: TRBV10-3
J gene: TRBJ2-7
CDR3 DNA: TGTGCCATCGGCCCAGCGGGGGGCTACGAGCAGTACTTC
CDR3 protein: CAIGPAGGYEQYF

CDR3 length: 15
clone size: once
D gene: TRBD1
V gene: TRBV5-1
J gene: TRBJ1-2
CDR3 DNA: TGCGCCAGCAGCCTATCCGGGACAGGGGCCAACGGCTACACCTTC
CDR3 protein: CASSLSGTGANGYTF

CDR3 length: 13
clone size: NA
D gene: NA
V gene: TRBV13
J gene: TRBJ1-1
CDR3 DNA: TGTGCCAGCAGGTCCCGGGGTGGCACTGAAGCTTTCTTT
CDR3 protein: CASRSRGGTEAFF

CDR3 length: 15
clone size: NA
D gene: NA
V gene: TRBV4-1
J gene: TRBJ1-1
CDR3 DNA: TGCGCCAGCAGCCAAGGCGGGCAGGGGATCACTGAAGCTTTCTTT
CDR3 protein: CASSQGGQGITEAFF

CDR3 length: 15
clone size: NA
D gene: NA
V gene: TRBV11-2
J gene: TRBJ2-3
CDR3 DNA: TGTGCCAGCAGCTTAATTCTAGTTGACACAGATACGCAGTATTTT
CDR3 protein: CASSLILVDTDTQYF

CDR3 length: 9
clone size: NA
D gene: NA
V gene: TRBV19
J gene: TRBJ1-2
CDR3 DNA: TGTGCCAGTACAGTGGGCTACACCTTC
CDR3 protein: CASTVGYTF

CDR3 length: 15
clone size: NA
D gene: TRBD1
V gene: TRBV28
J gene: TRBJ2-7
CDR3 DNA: TGTGCCAGCAGTGGAGGAGGACAGGGGTTGGACGAGCAGTACTTC
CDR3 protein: CASSGGGQGLDEQYF

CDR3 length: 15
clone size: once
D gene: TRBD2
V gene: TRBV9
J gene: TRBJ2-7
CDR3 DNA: TGTGCCAGCAGCCTACTAGCGGGAGGTACCTACGAGCAGTACTTC
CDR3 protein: CASSLLAGGTYEQYF

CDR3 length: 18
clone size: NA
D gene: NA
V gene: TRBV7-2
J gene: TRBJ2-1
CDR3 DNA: TGTGCCAGCAGCTCGACCCCCCGGGGCTACAGTGGGGGGAATGAGCAGTTCTTC
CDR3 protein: CASSSTPRGYSGGNEQFF

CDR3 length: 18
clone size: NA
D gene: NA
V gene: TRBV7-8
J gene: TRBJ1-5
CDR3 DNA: TGTGCCAGCAGCTTAGACCGTCGGGGGAAGCTCGGGGATCAGCCCCAGCATTTT
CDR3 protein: CASSLDRRGKLGDQPQHF

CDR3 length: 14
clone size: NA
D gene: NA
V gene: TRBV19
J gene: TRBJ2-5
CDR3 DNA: TGTGCCAGTACCCGAAGGAGGTTTAGGGAGACCCAGTACTTC
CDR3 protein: CASTRRRFRETQYF

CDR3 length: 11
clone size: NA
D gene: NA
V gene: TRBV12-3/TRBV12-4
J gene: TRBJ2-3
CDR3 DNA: TGTGCCAGCTCGAGCACAGATACGCAGTATTTT
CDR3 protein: CASSSTDTQYF

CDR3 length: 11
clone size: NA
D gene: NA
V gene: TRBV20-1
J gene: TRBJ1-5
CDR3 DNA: TGCAGTGCTAGAGTGGTTGGCCCCCAGCATTTT
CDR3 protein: CSARVVGPQHF

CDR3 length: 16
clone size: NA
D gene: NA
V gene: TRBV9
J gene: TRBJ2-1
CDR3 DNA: TGTGCCAGCAGCGTAGGGCTGTCCCGCTCCTACAATGAGCAGTTCTTC
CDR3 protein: CASSVGLSRSYNEQFF

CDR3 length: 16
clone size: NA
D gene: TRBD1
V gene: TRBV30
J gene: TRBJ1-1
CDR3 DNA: TGTGCCTGGAATCATCCGGGACAGAGGGAAGGGACTGAAGCTTTCTTT
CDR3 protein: CAWNHPGQREGTEAFF

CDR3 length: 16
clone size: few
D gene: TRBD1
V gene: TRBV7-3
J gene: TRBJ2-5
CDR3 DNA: TGTGCCAGCAGCTTAGTTTGGGGACAGGGGAAAGAGACCCAGTACTTC
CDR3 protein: CASSLVWGQGKETQYF

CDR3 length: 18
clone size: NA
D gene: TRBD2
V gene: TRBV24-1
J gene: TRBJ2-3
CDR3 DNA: TGTGCCACCAGTGATTTGGATACTAGCGGTCTTGCCACAGATACGCAGTATTTT
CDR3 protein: CATSDLDTSGLATDTQYF

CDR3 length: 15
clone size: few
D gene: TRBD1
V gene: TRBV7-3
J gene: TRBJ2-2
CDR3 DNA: TGTGCCAGCAGCTTGGCAGGGGGTTTTGGCGGGGAGCTGTTTTTT
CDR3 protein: CASSLAGGFGGELFF

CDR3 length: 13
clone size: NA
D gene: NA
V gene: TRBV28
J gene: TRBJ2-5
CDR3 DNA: TGTGCCAGCAGTTCAGGGGTCCAAGAGACCCAGTACTTC
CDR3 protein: CASSSGVQETQYF

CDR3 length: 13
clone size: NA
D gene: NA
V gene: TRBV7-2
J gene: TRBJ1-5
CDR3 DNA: TGTGCCAGCAGCTTCGACACTTATCAGCCCCAGCATTTT
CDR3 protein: CASSFDTYQPQHF

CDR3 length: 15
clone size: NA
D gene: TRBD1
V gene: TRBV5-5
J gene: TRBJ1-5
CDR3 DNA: TGTGCCAGCAGCGTAGACGGACAGGGGAATCAGCCCCAGCATTTT
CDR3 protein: CASSVDGQGNQPQHF

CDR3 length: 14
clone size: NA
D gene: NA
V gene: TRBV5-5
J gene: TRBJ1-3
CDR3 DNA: TGTGCCAGCAGCCCGCAGGGGAGTGGAAACACCATATATTTT
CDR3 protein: CASSPQGSGNTIYF

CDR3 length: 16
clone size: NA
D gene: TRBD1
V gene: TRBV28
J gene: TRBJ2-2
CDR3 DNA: TGTGCCAGCATACTACAGGGGGCGCCGAACACCGGGGAGCTGTTTTTT
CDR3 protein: CASILQGAPNTGELFF

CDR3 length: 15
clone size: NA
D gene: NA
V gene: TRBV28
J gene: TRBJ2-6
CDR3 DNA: TGTGCCAGCAGTGCCTCGGGGGCTGGGGCCAACGTCCTGACTTTC
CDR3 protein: CASSASGAGANVLTF

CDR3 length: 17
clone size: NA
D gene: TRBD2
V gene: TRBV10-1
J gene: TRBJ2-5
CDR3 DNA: TGCGCCAGCAGTGAGTTTGTAGCGGGAGGTAGGGAAGAGACCCAGTACTTC
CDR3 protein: CASSEFVAGGREETQYF

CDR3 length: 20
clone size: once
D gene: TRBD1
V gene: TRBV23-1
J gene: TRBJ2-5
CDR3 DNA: TGCGCCAGCAGTCAAGCACCGGGACAGGGGGTTGCTAGCGGCCTTAGGACCCAGTACTTC
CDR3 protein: CASSQAPGQGVASGLRTQYF

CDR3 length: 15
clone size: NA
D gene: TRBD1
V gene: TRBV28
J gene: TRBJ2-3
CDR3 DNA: TGTGCCAGCAGTTTACAGGGGGCCTCCACAGATACGCAGTATTTT
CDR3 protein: CASSLQGASTDTQYF

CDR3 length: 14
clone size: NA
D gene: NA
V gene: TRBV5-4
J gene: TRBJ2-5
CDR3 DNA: TGTGCCAGCAGCTGGGGGGGCAGCCAAGAGACCCAGTACTTC
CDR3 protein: CASSWGGSQETQYF

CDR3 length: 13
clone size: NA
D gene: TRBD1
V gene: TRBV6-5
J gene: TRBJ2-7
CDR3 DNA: TGTGCCAGCAAGAGGGGGCTCTCCAGCGAGCAGTACTTC
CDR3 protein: CASKRGLSSEQYF

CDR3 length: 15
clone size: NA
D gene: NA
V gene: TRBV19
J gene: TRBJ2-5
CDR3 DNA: TGTGCCAGTAGTATGATTCCCAGGGATCAAGAGACCCAGTACTTC
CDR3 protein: CASSMIPRDQETQYF

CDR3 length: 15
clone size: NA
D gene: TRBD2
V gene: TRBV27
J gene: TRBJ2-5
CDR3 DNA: TGTGCCAGCAGTTTCGACGCGGGAGCTGGGGAGACCCAGTACTTC
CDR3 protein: CASSFDAGAGETQYF

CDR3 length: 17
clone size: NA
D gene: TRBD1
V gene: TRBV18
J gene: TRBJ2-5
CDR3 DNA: TGTGCCAGCTCCACAGGGGGCGCAGGACGGGGACAAGAGACCCAGTACTTC
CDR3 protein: CASSTGGAGRGQETQYF

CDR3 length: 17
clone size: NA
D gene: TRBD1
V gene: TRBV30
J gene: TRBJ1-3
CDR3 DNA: TGTGCCTGGAGTGACAGGACCTGGGGACAGCTCAGAAACACCATATATTTT
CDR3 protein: CAWSDRTWGQLRNTIYF

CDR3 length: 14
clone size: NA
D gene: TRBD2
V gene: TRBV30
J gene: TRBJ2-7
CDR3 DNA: TGTGCCTGTACCACTAGCGGGCGTTCCTACGAGCAGTACTTC
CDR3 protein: CACTTSGRSYEQYF

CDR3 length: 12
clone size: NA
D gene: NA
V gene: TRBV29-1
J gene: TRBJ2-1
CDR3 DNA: TGCAGCGTACGGAGCTCCTACAATGAGCAGTTCTTC
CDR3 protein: CSVRSSYNEQFF

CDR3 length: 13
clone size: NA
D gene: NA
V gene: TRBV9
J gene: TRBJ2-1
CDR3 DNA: TGTGCCAGCAGCGTAGAAGGTTCCAGGGAGCAGTTCTTC
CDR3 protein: CASSVEGSREQFF

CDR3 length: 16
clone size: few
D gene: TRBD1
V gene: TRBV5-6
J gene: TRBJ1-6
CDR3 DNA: TGTGCCAGCAGCACTCGGACAGGGGCGAGAGGTTCACCCCTCCACTTT
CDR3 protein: CASSTRTGARGSPLHF

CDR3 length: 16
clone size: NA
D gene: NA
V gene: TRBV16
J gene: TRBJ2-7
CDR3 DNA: TGTGCCAGCAGCCAATCTTCCAGGACAGTAGGCTACGAGCAGTACTTC
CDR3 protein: CASSQSSRTVGYEQYF

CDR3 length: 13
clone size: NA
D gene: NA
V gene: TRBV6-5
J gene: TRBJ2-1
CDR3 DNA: TGTGCCAGCAGGGGACACGCTAGCAATGAGCAGTTCTTC
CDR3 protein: CASRGHASNEQFF

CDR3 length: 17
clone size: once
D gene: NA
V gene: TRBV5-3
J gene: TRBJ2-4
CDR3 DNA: TGTGCCAGAAGCTTGGCTGGGGGGGCGGAGGACAAAAACATTCAGTACTTC
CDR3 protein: CARSLAGGAEDKNIQYF

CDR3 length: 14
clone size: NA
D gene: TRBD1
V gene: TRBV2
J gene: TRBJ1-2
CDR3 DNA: TGTGCCAGCAGTGAAACGGACAGGACTCTGGGCTACACCTTC
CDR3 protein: CASSETDRTLGYTF

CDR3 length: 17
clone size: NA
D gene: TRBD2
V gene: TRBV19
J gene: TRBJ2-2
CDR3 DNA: TGTGCCAGTAGTATAGGACTAGCGGGAGTGTACACCGGGGAGCTGTTTTTT
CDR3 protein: CASSIGLAGVYTGELFF

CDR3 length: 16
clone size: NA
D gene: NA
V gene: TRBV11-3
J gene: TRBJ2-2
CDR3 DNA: TGTGCCAGCAGCCCCCAGGGATCCCTGGGGACCGGGGAGCTGTTTTTT
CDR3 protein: CASSPQGSLGTGELFF